The 5 T cell receptor beta chains below were found in one sample sequenced in a study of blood T cell repertoires in COVID-19. TCRdb's table, derived via immunoSEQ multiplex PCR, lists solely in-frame clones and lacks some. The table lists under 150,000 clones, 70% to 90% of them singletons. The sample taken for sequencing was peripheral blood. These receptors originate from a woman aged 50 to 60 with acute or convalescent COVID-19.

V usage is TRBV3-1 (or the pseudogene TRBV3-2) and J usage is TRBJ1-3; TRBD1 matches at 9 bases. This CDR3 is 16 amino acids long. Germline-derived CDR1 and CDR2 are LGHDT and YNNKEL (reference sequence). After removal of 1 base from V and 1 base from J, the junction contained 2 bases not matched to a gene. DNA of the CDR3: TGTGCCAGCAGCCAAGCGGGACAGGGTTCTGGAAACACCATATATTTT. Encoded protein: CASSQAGQGSGNTIYF.

The genes are TRBV6-2 or TRBV6-3 and TRBJ1-4, with D perhaps TRBD1 (5 bases). Germline V gives CDR1 MNHEY, CDR2 SVGEGT. With 5 bases removed from V and 6 bases from J, the gap between germline ends came to 16 bases. CDR3 length: 15 residues. CDR3 DNA: TGTGCCAGCAGTCCCACAGGCCCACGGTATGAAAAACTGTTTTTT. It translates to CASSPTGPRYEKLFF.

The rearrangement joins TRBV6-1 to TRBJ1-3, with a possible D match to TRBD1 (6 bases). Germline CDR1 and CDR2: MNHNS and SASEGT. This CDR3 has 16 residues. The ends were cut back, 0 bases at V and 2 bases at J, with 11 bases in the middle. The CDR3 DNA sequence: TGTGCCAGCAGTGAAGCGTCGACAGGAGCTGGAAACACCATATATTTT. Its translation is CASSEASTGAGNTIYF.

The chain is built from TRBV19 and TRBJ1-1, with D possibly matching TRBD1 (5 bases). With 0 bases removed from V and 7 bases from J, the gap between germline ends came to 18 bases. This CDR3 comprises 16 residues. CDR1 LNHDA and CDR2 SQIVND come from the germline V gene (reference sequence). The CDR3 DNA reads TGTGCCAGTAGTATAGATATAAAGGGCCAGGGCGGTGAAGCTTTCTTT. Protein product: CASSIDIKGQGGEAFF.

The chain uses TRBV27 and TRBJ1-6, with a tentative D call TRBD1 (6 bases). Germline CDR1 and CDR2: MNHEY and SMNVEV (reference sequence). There are 18 residues in the CDR3. The V gene lost 5 bases and the J gene lost 3 bases, with 20 bases spanning the gap. Here the CDR3 DNA reads TGTGCCAGCAGTCACCGACTGGACAGTCGGAGCTATAATTCACCCCTCCACTTT. Its protein is CASSHRLDSRSYNSPLHF.